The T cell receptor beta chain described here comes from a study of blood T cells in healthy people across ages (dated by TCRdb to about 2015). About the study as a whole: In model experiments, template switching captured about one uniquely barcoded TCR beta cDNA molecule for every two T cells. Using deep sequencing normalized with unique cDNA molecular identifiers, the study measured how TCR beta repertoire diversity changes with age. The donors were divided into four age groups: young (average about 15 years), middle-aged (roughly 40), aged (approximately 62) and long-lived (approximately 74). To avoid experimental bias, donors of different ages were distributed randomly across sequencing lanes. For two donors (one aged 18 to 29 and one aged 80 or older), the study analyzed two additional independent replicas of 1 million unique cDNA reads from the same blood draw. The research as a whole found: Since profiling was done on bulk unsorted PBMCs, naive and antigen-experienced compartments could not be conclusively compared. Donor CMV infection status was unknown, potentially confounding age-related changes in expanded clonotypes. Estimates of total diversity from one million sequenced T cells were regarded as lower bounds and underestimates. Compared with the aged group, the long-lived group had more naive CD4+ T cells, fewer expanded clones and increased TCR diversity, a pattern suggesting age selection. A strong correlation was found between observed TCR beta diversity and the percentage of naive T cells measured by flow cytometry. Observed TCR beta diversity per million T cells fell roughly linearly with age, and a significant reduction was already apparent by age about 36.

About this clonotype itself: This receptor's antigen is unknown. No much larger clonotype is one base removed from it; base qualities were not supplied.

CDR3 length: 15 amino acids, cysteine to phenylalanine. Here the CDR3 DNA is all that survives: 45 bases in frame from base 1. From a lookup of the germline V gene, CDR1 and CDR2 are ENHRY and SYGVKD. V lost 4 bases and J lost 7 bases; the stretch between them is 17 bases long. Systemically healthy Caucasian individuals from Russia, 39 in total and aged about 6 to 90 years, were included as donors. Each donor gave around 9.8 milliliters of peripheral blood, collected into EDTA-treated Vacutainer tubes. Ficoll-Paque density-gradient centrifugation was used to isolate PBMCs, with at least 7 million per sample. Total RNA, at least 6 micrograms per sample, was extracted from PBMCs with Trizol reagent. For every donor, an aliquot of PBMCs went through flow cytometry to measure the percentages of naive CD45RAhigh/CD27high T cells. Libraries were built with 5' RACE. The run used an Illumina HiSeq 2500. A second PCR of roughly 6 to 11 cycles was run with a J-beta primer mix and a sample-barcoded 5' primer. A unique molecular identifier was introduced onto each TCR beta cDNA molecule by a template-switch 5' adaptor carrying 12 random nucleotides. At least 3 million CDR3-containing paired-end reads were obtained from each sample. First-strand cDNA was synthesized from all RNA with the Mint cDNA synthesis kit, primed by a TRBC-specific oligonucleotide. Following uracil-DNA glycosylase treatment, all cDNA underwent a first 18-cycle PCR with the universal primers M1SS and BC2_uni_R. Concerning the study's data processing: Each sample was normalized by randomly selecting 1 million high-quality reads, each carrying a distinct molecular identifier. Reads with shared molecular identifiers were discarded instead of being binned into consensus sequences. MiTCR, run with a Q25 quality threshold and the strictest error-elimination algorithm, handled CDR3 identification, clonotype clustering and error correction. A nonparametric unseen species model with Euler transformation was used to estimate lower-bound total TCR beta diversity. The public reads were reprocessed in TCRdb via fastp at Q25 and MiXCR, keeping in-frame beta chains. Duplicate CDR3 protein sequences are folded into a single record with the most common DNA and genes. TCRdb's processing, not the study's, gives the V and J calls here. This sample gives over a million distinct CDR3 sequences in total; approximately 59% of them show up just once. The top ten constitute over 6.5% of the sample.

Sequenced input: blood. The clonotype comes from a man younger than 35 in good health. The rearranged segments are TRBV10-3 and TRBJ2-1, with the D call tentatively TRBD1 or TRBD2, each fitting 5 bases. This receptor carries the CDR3 CAISAAGTLVNEQFF. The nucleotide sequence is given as TGTGCCATCAGTGCCGCCGGGACGTTAGTGAATGAGCAGTTCTTC.